The present T cell receptor (beta chain) was sequenced within a study of read filtering for tumor transcriptome and immune sequencing (TCRdb year 2020). Some background on the complete study: The cohort had around 16 male and 11 to 15 female patients with a mean age of around 69 years, ranging from about 40 to 85. Under revised international staging, roughly eight patients fell into R-ISS I, 15 to 20 into R-ISS II and about 7 into R-ISS III. After DNase treatment, whole-transcriptome libraries were prepared using the TruSeq RNA Access Library Prep Kit. TCR-region mapped reads per sample ranged from about 4.05 to 10.27 million with IR-seq versus only about 75 to 1,400 with RNA-seq. TCR repertoires obtained by targeted immune repertoire sequencing and by bulk whole-transcriptome sequencing performed on the same bone marrow samples were compared. A main aim was a read-filtering strategy for immune repertoire data, specifically whether clonotypes supported by a single read should be removed.

With respect to this clonotype: It has no known antigen specificity. A read error may account for a junction end that differs from germline.

As encoded in the germline V gene, CDR1 is MGHRA while CDR2 is YSYEKL. The CDR3 goes from the cysteine to the phenylalanine over 16 residues. Left in the record is the CDR3 DNA by itself, 48 bases read in frame from the first base. Each patient had bone marrow sampled at the time of active disease. Ficoll-Hypaque density gradient centrifugation was used to isolate bone marrow mononuclear cells. To remove myeloma plasma cells, the cells were labeled with CD138 magnetic microbeads on a MACS separator, and CD138-negative cells were then collected by negative selection. Flow cytometry on an Attune NxT with CD138 antibodies was used to check the purity of the isolated cells. TRIzol reagent was used to extract total RNA, which was then quantified with a NanoDrop spectrophotometer. Paired RNA-seq and IR-seq were performed on the CD138-negative bone marrow sample of each patient. The Immunoverse kit was used to build TCR libraries from about 400 ng RNA, with molecular barcoded adaptors covering alpha/delta and beta/gamma chains. TCR library preparation was performed with the same RNA that was used for transcriptome sequencing. Sequencing of TCR libraries was carried out on an Illumina HiSeq 4000 with 2 x 150 cycles. Processing in the source paper ran as follows. With MiXCR, TCR reads were aligned to human V, D, J and C references and assembled into CDR3 clonotypes, with quality filtering and error correction included. Clonotype counts and gene usage diversity were analyzed with the tcR package in R. For inspection of raw mapping reads, RNA-seq reads were mapped by STAR aligner version 2.5.3a onto GRCh37 of the human genome. To test the effect of sequencing depth on detected clonotypes, IR-seq fastq files were randomly downsampled using Seqtk 1.3. TCRdb itself trimmed the public reads at Q25 with fastp, ran MiXCR and retained productive beta chains. Records with the same CDR3 protein are collapsed into one entry carrying the most frequent genes and DNA. Here the V and J calls rest on TCRdb's processing, not on the authors' analysis. The table for this sample lists around 33,000 distinct CDR3 sequences; around 20% of them were counted only once. Of the sample, 16% falls within the top ten clones.

Findings and caveats that apply to the study as a whole: The sorted CD138-negative fraction was composed of a mixed bone marrow immune population rather than of purified T cells. In IR-seq, single-read clonotypes were approximately 82% of clonotypes but 3% to 4% of total reads; in RNA-seq they were around 75% of clonotypes and around 40% of reads. Compared with RNA-seq, IR-seq captured clonotypes at much higher depth and more reliably, and a smaller IR-seq throughput was enough to identify most shared clonotypes. The correlation between IR-seq and RNA-seq shared clonotype proportions rose when single-read clonotypes were removed.

The sequence was collected from a donor over 35 with multiple myeloma. The sample taken for sequencing was a population of CD138-negative cells sorted from bone marrow. In light of the paper, this sample's cell subset or site label describes: bone marrow mononuclear cells depleted of CD138+ plasma/myeloma cells by negative magnetic selection. The sequence joins TRBV4-1 to TRBJ2-5, with no reliable assignment of the D segment. The CDR3 region: CASSQDSPGAKEAQYF. In nucleotides, the sequence is TGCGCCAGCAGCCAAGACTCTCCGGGCGCAAAAGAGGCCCAGTACTTC.